Below are 32 T cell receptor beta chains sequenced from a single sample in a study of cytomegalovirus exposure and HLA in healthy donors. A multiplex PCR was run with 60 Vbeta primers and 13 Jbeta primers. Some clones are missing from TCRdb's copy, which holds only in-frame ones; the method was immunoSEQ multiplex PCR. The sample shows 65,000 to 75,000 clones, about 80% of them seen only once. Input material: PBMCs. The receptors derive from a man over 45 in good health and CMV-seronegative.

The chain couples TRBV9 to TRBJ1-3; 9 bases agree with TRBD1. The CDR3 loop spans 17 amino acids. Losses at the gene ends were 0 bases for V and 4 bases for J; bases not matched to a gene: 8. Germline V CDR1 and CDR2: SGDLS, YYNGEE. The CDR3 loop is CASSVDVNRGRGNTIYF. As DNA, the CDR3 is TGTGCCAGCAGCGTAGACGTAAACAGGGGGCGCGGAAACACCATATATTTT.

This sequence joins TRBV5-1 and TRBJ1-2; 9 nucleotides agree with TRBD1. CDR1 is SGHRS, CDR2 YFSETQ, per germline. The CDR3 is 15 residues long. J was trimmed by 0 bases and V by 6 bases; bases with no gene match: 6. The CDR3: CASNPGTGPNYGYTF. The CDR3 DNA is TGCGCCAGCAACCCGGGGACAGGGCCTAACTATGGCTACACCTTC.

The chain combines TRBV4-1 with TRBJ2-7, with D hard to call. Germline V gene data show CDR1 as MGHRA and CDR2 as YSYEKL. The germline V and J ends were trimmed by 0 bases and 2 bases, with 20 bases remaining between them. CDR3 length: 18 amino acids. The CDR3 here is CASSQDRAVGQNAYEQYF. The CDR3, as DNA: TGCGCCAGCAGCCAAGATCGCGCGGTCGGTCAGAATGCCTACGAGCAGTACTTC.

V usage is TRBV11-2 and J usage is TRBJ1-1; the match to TRBD1 covers 7 bases. This CDR3 is 13 amino acids long. Trimming at V came to 3 bases and at J to 5 bases, leaving 3 bases not matched to a gene. CDR1 is SGHAT and CDR2 is FQNNGV in the germline V gene. CDR3 bases: TGTGCCAGCAGCTTCACACAGGGGACTGAAGCTTTCTTT. Its translation: CASSFTQGTEAFF.

This chain connects TRBV29-1 to TRBJ2-7, with 7 bases identical to TRBD2. J gave up 3 bases and V 6 bases, and 8 bases lay outside the gene matches. This CDR3 region has 13 residues. Germline V lookup: CDR1 SQVTM, CDR2 ANQGSEA. The CDR3 protein is CSVTTSSSYEQYF. CDR3 nucleotide sequence: TGCAGCGTCACGACTAGCTCCAGCTACGAGCAGTACTTC.

The V and J genes are TRBV2 and TRBJ2-1, with TRBD2 identical over 9 bases. The germline V gene has CDR1 SNHLY and CDR2 FYNNEI. V dropped 7 bases and J dropped 7; count of bases not matched to a gene: 8. The length of the CDR3 is 14 residues. For the CDR3, the DNA is TGTGCCAGCAATCCGACTAGCGGAGGAAATGAGCAGTTCTTC. This encodes CASNPTSGGNEQFF.

V usage is TRBV6-6 and J usage is TRBJ2-7, with 9 bases that match TRBD2. Germline V gene lookup returns CDR1 MNHNY and CDR2 SVGAGI (reference sequence). This CDR3 spans 14 amino acids. V shed 6 bases and J 7 bases; nucleotides not matched to a gene: 10. CDR3 nucleotides: TGTGCCAGCAGCCGCCTAGCGGGGTCCGGAGAGCAGTACTTC. Translating it yields CASSRLAGSGEQYF.

The chain links TRBV5-1 to TRBJ1-1, with TRBD1 identical over 7 bases. This CDR3 is 14 amino acids long. Germline V CDR1 and CDR2: SGHRS, YFSETQ. J lost 3 bases, V lost 3 bases, and 5 bases had no gene match. The CDR3: CASSWTGRDTEAFF. In DNA form, the CDR3 reads TGCGCCAGCAGCTGGACAGGCCGGGACACTGAAGCTTTCTTT.

This clone has only a few counts. V is TRBV5-4 and J is TRBJ2-7; 8 nucleotides agree with TRBD1. This CDR3 is built from 14 residues. Losses at the gene ends were 3 bases for V and 5 bases for J; bases not matched to a gene: 7. Germline V gene sequence: CDR1 SGHNT, CDR2 YYREEE (reference sequence). The DNA for the CDR3 is TGTGCCAGCAGCTCAAGACAGGGGAACCACGAGCAGTACTTC. This translates into CASSSRQGNHEQYF.

Here the CDR3 reads CASRRGQGRGSYNEQFF. In nucleotides, the CDR3 is TGTGCCAGCAGAAGGGGACAGGGTAGGGGCTCCTACAATGAGCAGTTCTTC. The chain couples TRBV5-8 to TRBJ2-1; TRBD1 matches 9 bases. Trimming at V came to 5 bases and at J to 0 bases, leaving 9 bases not matched to a gene. Germline V CDR1 and CDR2: SGHTS, YDEGEE. This CDR3 region has 17 residues.

The rearrangement uses TRBV27 and TRBJ1-2; D might be TRBD1 (6 bases). Trimming left V 5 bases short and J 8 bases short, with 18 bases between. The CDR3 totals 14 residues. From germline, CDR1 is MNHEY and CDR2 SMNVEV (reference sequence). This chain's CDR3 is CASSTTVGQGGYTF. CDR3 DNA: TGTGCCAGCAGTACAACCGTGGGACAAGGAGGCTACACCTTC.

V and J are TRBV28 and TRBJ2-7, with 10 bases fitting TRBD2. The germline CDR1 and CDR2 sequences are MDHEN and SYDVKM. This CDR3 is built from 14 residues. After removal of 11 bases from V and 4 bases from J, the junction contained 11 bases not matched to a gene. In DNA, the CDR3 is TGTGCCGCGGGGGGAGCGGGAGGGCCTTACGAGCAGTACTTC. This translates into CAAGGAGGPYEQYF.

The chain links TRBV4-1 to TRBJ2-5; 11 nucleotides match TRBD2. V dropped 2 bases and J dropped 3; count of bases not matched to a gene: 2. The CDR3 consists of 15 residues. Germline CDR1 MGHRA, CDR2 YSYEKL. In nucleotides, the CDR3 is TGCGCCAGCAGCCAACTAGCGGGGGGCAAAGAGACCCAGTACTTC. Its protein is CASSQLAGGKETQYF.

The gene calls are TRBV7-9 and TRBJ2-3; TRBD1 aligns across 9 bases. Germline V gene data show CDR1 as SEHNR and CDR2 as FQNEAQ (reference sequence). With 2 bases clipped from V and 4 bases from J, the junction kept 13 bases outside the gene matches. This CDR3 is built from 18 residues. This chain's CDR3 is CASSLITPGTGRSDTQYF. The CDR3 DNA sequence: TGTGCCAGCAGCTTAATTACCCCCGGGACAGGGAGGTCAGATACGCAGTATTTT.

The genes are TRBV11-3 and TRBJ2-4; possibly TRBD1 for D (5 bases). V dropped 5 bases and J dropped 4 bases, with 9 bases sitting between them. The CDR3 has 13 residues. Germline values: CDR1 SGHNT, CDR2 YENEEA. The CDR3 is CASSPGPKNIQYF. The CDR3 bases are TGTGCCAGCAGCCCAGGGCCAAAAAACATTCAGTACTTC.

V is TRBV28 and J is TRBJ1-2; 10 bases agree with TRBD1. J gave up 7 bases and V 5 bases, and 13 bases lay outside the gene matches. The CDR3 is made up of 16 amino acids. The germline V gene has CDR1 MDHEN and CDR2 SYDVKM. For the CDR3, the DNA is TGTGCCAGCAGTCCTTTCCGGGACAGGGGCGGAGTTGGCTACACCTTC. Translated: CASSPFRDRGGVGYTF.

V is TRBV7-9 and J is TRBJ1-5; the D is unclear. Germline V gene sequence: CDR1 SEHNR, CDR2 FQNEAQ (reference sequence). The CDR3 sequence is 12 residues long. Trimming pared 3 bases from V and 6 bases from J, leaving 6 bases between. The CDR3 nucleotides read TGTGCCAGCAGCTTTTCAGGTCAGCCCCAGCATTTT. Translated: CASSFSGQPQHF.

The rearrangement joins TRBV4-2 to TRBJ1-2, with 7 bases identical to TRBD1. With 5 bases clipped from V and 6 bases from J, the junction kept 6 bases outside the gene matches. CDR1 is LGHNA and CDR2 is YNFKEQ in the germline V gene. This CDR3 comprises 13 residues. The CDR3 loop is CASSFDRDDGYTF. The CDR3 DNA follows: TGTGCCAGCAGCTTCGACAGGGATGATGGCTACACCTTC.

This rearrangement joins TRBV2 to TRBJ1-1, with D perhaps matching TRBD1 (6 bases). In germline, CDR1 is SNHLY, CDR2 FYNNEI. This CDR3 comprises 14 residues. With 5 bases removed from V and 0 bases from J, the gap between germline ends came to 10 bases. The CDR3: CASSRQALNTEAFF. In DNA form, the CDR3 reads TGTGCCAGCAGTCGACAGGCGTTGAACACTGAAGCTTTCTTT.

The chain couples TRBV6-1 to TRBJ1-1; D perhaps matches TRBD1 (6 bases). Germline CDR1 reads MNHNS; CDR2 reads SASEGT. The CDR3 is 15 amino acids. Trimming cost V 7 bases and J 3 bases, with 18 bases left between them. The CDR3 protein is CASTLHRDGYTEAFF. The CDR3 DNA reads TGTGCCAGCACTCTTCACAGGGATGGATACACTGAAGCTTTCTTT.

The CDR3 protein is CATSRDQGQVNQPQHF. The CDR3 coding sequence is TGTGCCACCAGCAGAGATCAAGGACAGGTTAATCAGCCCCAGCATTTT. This chain connects TRBV15 to TRBJ1-5; 7 nucleotides line up with TRBD1. Trimming at V came to 0 bases and at J to 4 bases, leaving 6 bases not matched to a gene. CDR1 is LNHNV and CDR2 is YYDKDF in the germline V gene (reference sequence). This CDR3 contains 16 residues.

This chain connects TRBV4-2 to TRBJ1-2; no clear D. Looked up from germline, CDR1 is LGHNA and CDR2 is YNFKEQ. CDR3 size: 14 residues. V was trimmed by 0 bases and J by 2 bases, leaving 7 bases between them. Here the CDR3 DNA reads TGTGCCAGCAGCCAAGATGGGGAGAACTATGGCTACACCTTC. Protein: CASSQDGENYGYTF.

This rearrangement joins TRBV21-1 to TRBJ1-2; the tabulated D call, TRBD1, remains unverified against the DNA. TRBV21-1 is termed a pseudogene. There are 14 residues in the CDR3. In DNA, the CDR3 is TGTGCCAGCAGCAAAGAGGGGAAGACGAAAGGGTACACCTTC. Translating it yields CASSKEGKTKGYTF.

This clone was found a few times. The CDR3 spells CASPPGSQPSDTQYF. The DNA of the CDR3 is TGTGCCAGCCCCCCGGGAAGCCAACCTTCAGATACGCAGTATTTT. This sequence joins TRBV7-9 and TRBJ2-3; D may be TRBD2 (5 bases). From germline, CDR1 is SEHNR and CDR2 FQNEAQ (reference sequence). V was clipped by 8 bases and J by 4 bases, with 19 bases between them. The CDR3 runs 15 residues.

The chain couples TRBV30 to TRBJ1-2; 9 nucleotides agree with TRBD1. Per the germline V gene, CDR1 is GTSNPN and CDR2 is SVGIG (reference sequence). The CDR3 totals 14 residues. V lost 1 base to trimming and J lost 0 bases; unmatched junction nucleotides: 0. The chain's CDR3 is CAWSGQGANYGYTF. Written as DNA, the CDR3 is TGTGCCTGGAGTGGACAGGGGGCTAACTATGGCTACACCTTC.

The rearrangement joins TRBV27 to TRBJ2-5; D unresolved. This CDR3 spans 13 amino acids. With 4 bases removed from V and 2 bases from J, the gap between germline ends came to 8 bases. CDR1 and CDR2 (germline): MNHEY, SMNVEV (reference sequence). The CDR3: CASSYTFQETQYF. In DNA, the CDR3 is TGTGCCAGCAGTTACACCTTTCAAGAGACCCAGTACTTC.

The rearrangement uses TRBV7-9 and TRBJ2-1; 7 positions match TRBD1. The CDR3 covers 14 residues. Germline-derived CDR1 and CDR2 are SEHNR and FQNEAQ (reference sequence). J lost 4 bases, V lost 3 bases, and 3 bases had no gene match. CDR3 nucleotide sequence: TGTGCCAGCAGCTTCCGACAGGGATACAATGAGCAGTTCTTC. This translates into CASSFRQGYNEQFF.

The chain carries TRBV27 and TRBJ2-3; the match to TRBD1 covers 7 bases. Germline lookup yields CDR1 MNHEY and CDR2 SMNVEV (reference sequence). The V and J ends lost 7 bases and 4 bases, in that order; junction bases with no gene match: 11. The CDR3 has 15 residues. This CDR3 reads CASKTYRDRADTQYF. The CDR3 region has the DNA TGTGCCAGCAAAACATATAGAGACAGGGCAGATACGCAGTATTTT.

The genes are TRBV5-1 and TRBJ1-4, with D unclear. The CDR3 length is 13 residues. V was shortened by 0 bases and J by 15 bases, with 15 bases between the two germline ends. CDR1 is SGHRS, CDR2 YFSETQ, per germline. The CDR3 nucleotides are TGCGCCAGCAGCTTGGAGGGAGACCGAGGGATGTTTTTT. Its protein is CASSLEGDRGMFF.

The chain couples TRBV4-1 to TRBJ2-5; 12 positions agree with TRBD2. The J call may be in error: the DNA end matches TRBJ2-7 better. Looked up from germline, CDR1 is MGHRA and CDR2 is YSYEKL. This CDR3 region has 13 residues. CDR3 loop: CASKLAGGDEQYF. Written as DNA, the CDR3 is TGCGCCAGCAAACTAGCGGGAGGCGACGAGCAGTACTTC.

The CDR3 coding sequence is TGCAGCGTCCCCTTGAGCGGGGGGCGCGGTTTGCGCACTGAAGCTTTCTTT. Its translation is CSVPLSGGRGLRTEAFF. The rearrangement links TRBV29-1 to TRBJ1-1; maybe TRBD1 (6 bases). Germline V gives CDR1 SQVTM, CDR2 ANQGSEA. The CDR3 loop spans 17 amino acids. Trimming removed 6 bases from V and 4 bases from J, with 27 bases in between.

J is TRBJ1-1 and V is TRBV15, with 8 bases matching TRBD1. The CDR3 runs 15 residues. Germline CDR1 is LNHNV and CDR2 is YYDKDF (reference sequence). With 3 bases clipped from V and 3 bases from J, the junction kept 6 bases outside the gene matches. CDR3 nucleotide sequence: TGTGCCACCAGCAGCGGACAGGGAATTGACACTGAAGCTTTCTTT. The encoded protein is CATSSGQGIDTEAFF.